The clone carrying this T cell receptor beta chain was detected a few times. Its target is unknown. The data belong to a study of cytomegalovirus exposure and HLA in healthy donors. Germline lookup yields CDR1 SGDLS and CDR2 YYNGEE. Germline trimming cut 0 bases from V and 4 bases from J; bases unmatched to any gene: 6. CDR3 length equals 15 residues. In the PCR, 60 Vbeta and 13 Jbeta primers were used. Method: immunoSEQ multiplex PCR; TCRdb's copy keeps in-frame clones and lacks some. Here the sample spans 95,000 to 110,000 clones, about 9.4% being singletons. General study points: For most TCR beta V segments, an earlier analysis put the productive rate at about 87% or about 30% of the time. In a later analysis, V- and J-gene trimming of beta chains associated with a DCLRE1C missense variant, replicated independently.

Material for sequencing was PBMCs. This chain uses TRBV9 with TRBJ1-2, with 7 positions matching TRBD1. The receptor comes from a middle-aged man in good health and CMV-seropositive. This CDR3 reads CASSVDPGGTYGYTF. As DNA, the CDR3 is TGTGCCAGCAGCGTAGATCCAGGGGGGACCTATGGCTACACCTTC.